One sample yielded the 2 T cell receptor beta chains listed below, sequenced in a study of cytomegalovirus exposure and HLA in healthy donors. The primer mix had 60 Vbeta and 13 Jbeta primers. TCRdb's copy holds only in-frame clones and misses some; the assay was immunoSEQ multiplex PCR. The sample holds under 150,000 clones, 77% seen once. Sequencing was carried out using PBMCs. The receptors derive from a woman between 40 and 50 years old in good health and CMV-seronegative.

CDR3 protein: CASSQGWNRANYGYTF. CDR3 nucleotides: TGTGCCAGCAGCCAAGGATGGAACAGGGCTAACTATGGCTACACCTTC. The genes are TRBV4-2 and TRBJ1-2, with a possible D match to TRBD1 (6 bases). This CDR3 contains 16 residues. CDR1 LGHNA and CDR2 YNFKEQ come from the germline V gene. Trimming took off 1 base at V and 0 bases at J, with 12 bases between the two ends.

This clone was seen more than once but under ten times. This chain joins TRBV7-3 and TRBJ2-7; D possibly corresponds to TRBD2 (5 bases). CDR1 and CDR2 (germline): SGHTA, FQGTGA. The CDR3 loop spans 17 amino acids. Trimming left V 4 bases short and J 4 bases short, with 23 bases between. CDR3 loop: CASSSYSMVEAGYEQYF. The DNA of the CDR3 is TGTGCCAGCAGCTCCTATTCGATGGTGGAGGCTGGGTACGAGCAGTACTTC.